This TCR beta chain appears in the sequencing data of a study of beta chain features in type 1 diabetes. Study-wide results and limits: Equally in patients and controls, shorter templates might have been favored by PCR.

Sequenced material consisted of expressed TCRB transcripts (all of the isolated RNA was reverse transcribed). The assay was immunoSEQ multiplex PCR, and TCRdb's table has in-frame clones only and misses some. Here the sample spans 430,000 or so clones, more than 9.5% being singletons. This clone was counted between two and nine times. What it binds is unknown. Germline loops: CDR1 SGHRS, CDR2 YFSETQ. Deletions cut 4 bases from V and 7 bases from J, with 9 bases between. This CDR3 has 12 amino acids. The clonotype originates from a woman between 18 and 29 years old in good health. J is TRBJ2-4 and V is TRBV5-1, with a tentative D call TRBD1 (6 bases). The source material was naive CD4+ T cells from blood. The CDR3 region is CASSGQPNIQYF. The CDR3 DNA follows: TGCGCCAGCAGCGGACAGCCCAACATTCAGTACTTC.